This T cell receptor (beta chain) was identified in a study of blood T cell repertoires in COVID-19. Study as a whole: Sources were T cells, B-cell-depleted T cells, or PBMCs; the material itself was cDNA or gDNA.

Only in-frame clones appear in the TCRdb table, and some are missing; sequencing was by immunoSEQ multiplex PCR. This table holds 150,000 to 250,000 clones, around 90% found once. Recruits, aged about 18 to 89 years, lived in 24 US areas. Participants reported their clinical history, and cohort assignment relied on those reports. Recovered Cohort 3 donors showed two negative PCRs, clearance, or symptom resolution. Trimming took off 7 bases at V and 4 bases at J, with 10 bases between the two ends. CDR1 and CDR2 from the germline V gene are SQVTM and ANQGSEA. This CDR3 is built from 11 residues. The J gene is TRBJ1-2, the V gene TRBV29-1; a possible D gene is TRBD1 (6 bases). The sequence came from a woman aged 25 to 45 who had recovered from COVID-19. Sequenced: PBMCs or T cells enriched from blood (not recorded which). As DNA, the CDR3 is TGCAGCGCCCTGGACAGCTATGGCTACACCTTC. The encoded protein is CSALDSYGYTF.